A selection of T cell receptor beta chains follows, all from one sample in a study of blood T cells in healthy people across ages. TCRdb ran MiXCR on the 5' RACE reads and lists one entry per CDR3 protein. The sample yields approximately 810,000 distinct CDR3 sequences, around 28% seen once. Sequencing was done on a sample of blood. All receptors derive from a woman older than 75 in good health. The CDR3 runs from the conserved cysteine through the conserved F or W. Each record gives: J gene, D gene, V gene, clone size, CDR3 protein, CDR3 DNA. A D gene is named only where the DNA matches it firmly. For some rows the clone size is stated as once, few or many, or as a class when expanded; others skip it.

J gene: TRBJ2-3; D gene: .; V gene: TRBV18; clone size: many; CDR3 protein: CASSPPEVDTQYF; CDR3 DNA: TGTGCCAGCTCACCACCTGAAGTGGATACGCAGTATTTT
J gene: TRBJ2-2; D gene: .; V gene: TRBV7-9; clone size: many; CDR3 protein: CASSLSNSGELFF; CDR3 DNA: TGTGCCAGCAGCCTTAGCAACTCCGGGGAGCTGTTTTTT
J gene: TRBJ2-1; D gene: .; V gene: TRBV12-3/TRBV12-4; clone size: many; CDR3 protein: CASSQPGLPNEQFF; CDR3 DNA: TGTGCCAGCAGCCAGCCGGGACTTCCCAATGAGCAGTTCTTC
J gene: TRBJ1-2; D gene: TRBD1; V gene: TRBV5-1; clone size: many; CDR3 protein: CASAIQGESPNYGYTF; CDR3 DNA: TGCGCCAGCGCAATACAGGGGGAGTCTCCCAACTATGGCTACACCTTC
J gene: TRBJ2-3; D gene: TRBD2; V gene: TRBV14; clone size: .; CDR3 protein: CANSQARTSGDTQYF; CDR3 DNA: TGTGCCAACAGCCAAGCTCGAACTAGCGGGGATACGCAGTATTTT
J gene: TRBJ2-3; D gene: .; V gene: TRBV12-3/TRBV12-4; clone size: once; CDR3 protein: CASSLGDLERTDVQYF; CDR3 DNA: TGTGCCAGCAGTTTAGGGGACCTTGAAAGAACAGATGTGCAATATTTT
J gene: TRBJ1-5; D gene: .; V gene: TRBV1; clone size: few; CDR3 protein: CTSSQRGEGGNQPQHF; CDR3 DNA: TGCACCAGCAGCCAACGGGGGGAAGGGGGCAATCAGCCCCAGCATTTT
J gene: TRBJ2-7; D gene: TRBD2; V gene: TRBV5-1; clone size: .; CDR3 protein: CASSSTKVAGDPSNEQYF; CDR3 DNA: TGCGCCAGCAGCTCTACAAAGGTAGCGGGGGATCCCTCCAATGAGCAGTACTTC
J gene: TRBJ2-7; D gene: .; V gene: TRBV20-1; clone size: .; CDR3 protein: CSAYIYQSGEQYF; CDR3 DNA: TGCAGTGCTTACATCTACCAATCTGGCGAGCAGTACTTC
J gene: TRBJ2-4; D gene: .; V gene: TRBV6-2/TRBV6-3; clone size: many; CDR3 protein: CASSKDSLQYF; CDR3 DNA: TGTGCCAGCAGTAAGGACAGTTTACAGTACTTC
J gene: TRBJ2-1; D gene: .; V gene: TRBV15; clone size: many; CDR3 protein: CATSRDMATSNNEQFF; CDR3 DNA: TGTGCCACCAGCAGAGATATGGCAACTTCTAACAATGAGCAGTTCTTC
J gene: TRBJ2-6; D gene: .; V gene: TRBV18; clone size: many; CDR3 protein: CASSSMDPGANVLTF; CDR3 DNA: TGTGCCAGCTCATCAATGGATCCTGGGGCCAACGTCCTGACTTTC
J gene: TRBJ1-2; D gene: .; V gene: TRBV20-1; clone size: many; CDR3 protein: CSASQGLVYGYTF; CDR3 DNA: TGCAGTGCTAGTCAGGGACTGGTCTATGGCTACACCTTC
J gene: TRBJ2-5; D gene: TRBD2; V gene: TRBV7-2; clone size: many; CDR3 protein: CASSLEFGRGGVETQYF; CDR3 DNA: TGTGCCAGCAGCTTAGAGTTTGGGCGGGGGGGGGTAGAGACCCAGTACTTC
J gene: TRBJ2-1; D gene: .; V gene: TRBV24-1; clone size: many; CDR3 protein: CATGARQAGYNEQFF; CDR3 DNA: TGTGCCACCGGGGCGAGACAGGCGGGATACAATGAGCAGTTCTTC
J gene: TRBJ1-6; D gene: TRBD1; V gene: TRBV6-2/TRBV6-3; clone size: few; CDR3 protein: CASDPRGDRGNSPLHF; CDR3 DNA: TGTGCCTCCGATCCCCGCGGGGACAGGGGTAATTCACCCCTCCACTTT